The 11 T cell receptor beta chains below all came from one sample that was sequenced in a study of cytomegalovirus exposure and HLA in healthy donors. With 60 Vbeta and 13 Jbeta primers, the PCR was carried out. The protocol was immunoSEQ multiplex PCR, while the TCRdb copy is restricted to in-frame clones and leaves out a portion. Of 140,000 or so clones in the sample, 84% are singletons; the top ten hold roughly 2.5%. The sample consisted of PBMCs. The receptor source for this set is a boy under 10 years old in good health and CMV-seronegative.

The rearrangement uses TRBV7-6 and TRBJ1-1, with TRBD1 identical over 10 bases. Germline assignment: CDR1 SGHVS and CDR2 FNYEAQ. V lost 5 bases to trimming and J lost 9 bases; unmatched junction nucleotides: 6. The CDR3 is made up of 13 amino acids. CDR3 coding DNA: TGTGCCAGCAGCATTACGGGACAGGGGCAAGCTTTCTTT. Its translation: CASSITGQGQAFF.

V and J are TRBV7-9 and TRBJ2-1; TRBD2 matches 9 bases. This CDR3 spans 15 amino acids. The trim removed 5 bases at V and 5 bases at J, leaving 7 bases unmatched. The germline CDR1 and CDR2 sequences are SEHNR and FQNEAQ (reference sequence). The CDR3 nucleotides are TGTGCCAGCAGCCGTCCGACTAGCGGTGACAATGAGCAGTTCTTC. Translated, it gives CASSRPTSGDNEQFF.

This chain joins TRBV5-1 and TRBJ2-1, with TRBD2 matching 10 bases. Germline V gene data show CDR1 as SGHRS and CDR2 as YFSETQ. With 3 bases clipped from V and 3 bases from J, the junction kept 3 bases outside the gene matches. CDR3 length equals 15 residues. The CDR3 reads CASSSTSGDYNEQFF. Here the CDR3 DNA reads TGCGCCAGCAGCTCTACTAGCGGGGACTACAATGAGCAGTTCTTC.

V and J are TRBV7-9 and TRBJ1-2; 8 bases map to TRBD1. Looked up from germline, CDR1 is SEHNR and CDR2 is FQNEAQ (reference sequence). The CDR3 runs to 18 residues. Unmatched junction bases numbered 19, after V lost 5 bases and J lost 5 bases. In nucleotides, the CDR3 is TGTGCCAGCAGCCCCCACCCAGACCGGACAGGGCTTGAGTATGGCTACACCTTC. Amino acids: CASSPHPDRTGLEYGYTF.

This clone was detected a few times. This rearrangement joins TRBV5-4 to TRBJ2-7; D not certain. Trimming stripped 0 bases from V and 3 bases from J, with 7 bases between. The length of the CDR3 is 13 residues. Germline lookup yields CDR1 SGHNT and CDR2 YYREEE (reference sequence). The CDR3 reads CASSLGSLYEQYF. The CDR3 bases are TGTGCCAGCAGCTTGGGTAGTCTCTACGAGCAGTACTTC.

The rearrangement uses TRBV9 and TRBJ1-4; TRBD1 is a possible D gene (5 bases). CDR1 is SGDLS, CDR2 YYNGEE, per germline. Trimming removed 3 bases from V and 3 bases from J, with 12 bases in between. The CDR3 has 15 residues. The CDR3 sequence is CASSAGGGANEKLFF. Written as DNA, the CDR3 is TGTGCCAGCAGCGCGGGGGGTGGAGCTAATGAAAAACTGTTTTTT.

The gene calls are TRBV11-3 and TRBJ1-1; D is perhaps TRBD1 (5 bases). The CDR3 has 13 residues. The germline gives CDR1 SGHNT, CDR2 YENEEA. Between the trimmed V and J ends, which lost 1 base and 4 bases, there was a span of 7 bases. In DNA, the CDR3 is TGTGCCAGCAGCTTAGCGGGGGGCACTGAAGCTTTCTTT. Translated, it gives CASSLAGGTEAFF.

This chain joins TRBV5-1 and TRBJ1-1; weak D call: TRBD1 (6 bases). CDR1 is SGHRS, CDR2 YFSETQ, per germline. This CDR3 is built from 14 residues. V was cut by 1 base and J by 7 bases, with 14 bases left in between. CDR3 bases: TGCGCCAGCAGCTTGACAGGGAACCTTTTTGAAGCTTTCTTT. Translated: CASSLTGNLFEAFF.

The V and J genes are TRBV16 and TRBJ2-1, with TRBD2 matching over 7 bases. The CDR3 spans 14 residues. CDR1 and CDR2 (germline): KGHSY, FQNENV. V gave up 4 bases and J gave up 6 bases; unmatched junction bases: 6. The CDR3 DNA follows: TGTGCCAGCAGCCCCACCGGGGGGAGCAATGAGCAGTTCTTC. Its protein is CASSPTGGSNEQFF.

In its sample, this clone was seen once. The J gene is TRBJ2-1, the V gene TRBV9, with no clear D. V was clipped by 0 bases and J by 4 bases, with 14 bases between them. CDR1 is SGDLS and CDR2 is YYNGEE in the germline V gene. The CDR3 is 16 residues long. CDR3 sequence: CASSVGGNHRYNEQFF. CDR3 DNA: TGTGCCAGCAGCGTAGGAGGAAACCATCGATACAATGAGCAGTTCTTC.

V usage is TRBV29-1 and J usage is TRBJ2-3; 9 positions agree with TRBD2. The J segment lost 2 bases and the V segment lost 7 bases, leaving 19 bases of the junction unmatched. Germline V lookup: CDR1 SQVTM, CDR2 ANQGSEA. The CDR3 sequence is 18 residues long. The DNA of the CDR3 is TGCAGCGCCAAAATCCCGAATGCCCTAGCGGGACCCACAGATACGCAGTATTTT. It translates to CSAKIPNALAGPTDTQYF.